This TCR beta chain was captured by sequencing in a study of early T cells in non-severe SARS-CoV-2 infection. On the study more broadly: Bulk RNA taken from unsorted whole blood was sequenced, leaving chains unpaired. Study-wide findings and caveats: Private and CD4 specificities were missed by VDJdb matching, skewed to anti-spike CD8.

The length of the CDR3 is 12 residues. Per the germline V gene, CDR1 is DFQATT and CDR2 is SNEGSKA (reference sequence). V shed 2 bases and J shed 11 bases, with 10 bases lying between them. This clonotype was recorded at least ten times. Its antigen is as yet unknown. The TCR library protocol attached unique molecular identifiers to the individual cDNA molecules. A single record per CDR3 protein comes from TCRdb applying MiXCR to the 5' RACE reads. Of about 17,000 distinct CDR3 sequences listed, roughly 5.4% are singletons. This sequence originates from an adult who was a healthcare worker with PCR-confirmed SARS-CoV-2 infection or an uninfected control (not recorded which). This specimen was whole blood, taken at baseline. The gene calls are TRBV20-1 and TRBJ1-6; D ambiguous. Here the CDR3 DNA reads TGCAGTGCTAGACAGGAGAGTCCACCCCTCCACTTT. Its protein is CSARQESPPLHF.